These T cell receptor beta chains were read from a single sample in a study of cytomegalovirus exposure and HLA in healthy donors. Repertoires were generated with immunoSEQ multiplex PCR, while TCRdb's copy carries only in-frame clones and drops some. The table lists some 170,000 clones, about 83% of them singletons. Source material: PBMCs. Receptors originate from a woman in her thirties in good health and CMV-seronegative. Each CDR3 is given with its conserved first and last residue. D genes are given only for firm matches. Clone size appears in some rows only: once, few, many, or a class for an expanded clone.

>TRBV27|TRBJ2-2|-|TRBD2
CASSPGAGRVWNTGELFF
TGTGCCAGCAGCCCGGGTGCGGGGAGGGTTTGGAACACCGGGGAGCTGTTTTTT
>TRBV7-2|TRBJ2-2|-|-
CASSLELATGELFF
TGTGCCAGCAGCTTAGAGCTCGCCACCGGGGAGCTGTTTTTT
>TRBV6-5|TRBJ2-6|-|TRBD1
CASSYGTGTGANVLTF
TGTGCCAGCAGTTACGGGACAGGGACCGGGGCCAACGTCCTGACTTTC
>TRBV5-4|TRBJ2-5|-|TRBD2
CASSLRPSGVETQYF
TGTGCCAGCAGCTTGAGGCCTAGCGGGGTTGAGACCCAGTACTTC
>TRBV5-1|TRBJ1-6|few|-
CASSLEGRGNNSPLHF
TGCGCCAGCAGCTTGGAGGGCAGGGGAAATAATTCACCCCTCCACTTT
>TRBV19|TRBJ1-2|-|-
CASSIDGVYGYTF
TGTGCCAGTAGTATCGACGGGGTCTATGGCTACACCTTC
>TRBV6-1|TRBJ2-6|few|-
CASSERASGANVLTF
TGTGCCAGCAGTGAGAGGGCCTCTGGGGCCAACGTCCTGACTTTC
>TRBV6-1|TRBJ2-1|-|TRBD2
CASSFEAGGYNEQFF
TGTGCCAGCAGCTTTGAAGCGGGGGGGTACAATGAGCAGTTCTTC
>TRBV10-3|TRBJ2-1|-|-
CAISDRDKPYNEQFF
TGTGCCATCAGTGACCGGGACAAACCATACAATGAGCAGTTCTTC
>TRBV13|TRBJ2-1|-|-
CASSYTGQEQFF
TGTGCCAGCAGCTATACTGGGCAGGAGCAGTTCTTC
>TRBV6-1|TRBJ2-1|-|-
CASNPTGSSYNEQFF
TGTGCCAGCAACCCGACAGGTAGCTCCTACAATGAGCAGTTCTTC
>TRBV29-1|TRBJ2-7|-|TRBD1
CSVQLGQGYSYEQYF
TGCAGCGTCCAGTTGGGACAGGGTTACTCCTACGAGCAGTACTTC
>TRBV10-3|TRBJ1-1|-|-
CAISDRGTEAFF
TGTGCCATCAGTGATAGGGGGACTGAAGCTTTCTTT
>TRBV6-5|TRBJ1-1|-|-
CASSPFPVENTEAFF
TGTGCCAGCAGTCCATTTCCGGTTGAAAACACTGAAGCTTTCTTT
>TRBV14|TRBJ1-6|-|TRBD1
CASSQNRGNNSPLHF
TGTGCCAGCAGCCAAAACAGGGGGAATAATTCACCCCTCCACTTT
>TRBV7-9|TRBJ2-7|-|-
CASSLAQAGPYEQYF
TGTGCCAGCAGCTTAGCACAGGCGGGGCCCTACGAGCAGTACTTC
>TRBV6-5|TRBJ1-2|-|TRBD1
CASSSGTGGNGYTF
TGTGCCAGCAGCTCCGGGACAGGGGGCAATGGCTACACCTTC
>TRBV5-4|TRBJ1-1|-|TRBD1
CASRSGTGHTEAFF
TGTGCCAGCAGATCCGGGACAGGACACACTGAAGCTTTCTTT
>TRBV19|TRBJ2-7|-|-
CASSISGNSEQYF
TGTGCCAGTAGTATCTCAGGGAATAGCGAGCAGTACTTC
>TRBV7-9|TRBJ2-5|once|-
CASSLMRAEQETQYF
TGTGCCAGCAGCTTAATGAGGGCGGAACAAGAGACCCAGTACTTC
>TRBV18|TRBJ1-4|-|-
CASSPVYGVANEKLFF
TGTGCCAGCTCACCAGTTTACGGGGTGGCTAATGAAAAACTGTTTTTT
>TRBV5-5|TRBJ2-2|-|-
CASSLAPANTGELFF
TGTGCCAGCAGCTTGGCCCCAGCGAACACCGGGGAGCTGTTTTTT
>TRBV2|TRBJ2-2|-|TRBD2
CASSTPRGGSNTGELFF
TGTGCCAGCAGCACTCCTCGGGGGGGATCGAACACCGGGGAGCTGTTTTTT
>TRBV27|TRBJ1-6|few|TRBD1
CASSPGTGNSPLHF
TGTGCCAGCAGTCCTGGGACAGGGAATTCACCCCTCCACTTT
>TRBV7-9|TRBJ1-4|-|TRBD1
CASSLEQGAPREKLFF
TGTGCCAGCAGCTTAGAACAGGGGGCGCCCCGGGAAAAACTGTTTTTT
>TRBV9|TRBJ1-1|-|TRBD1
CASSVDRGPDTEAFF
TGTGCCAGCAGCGTAGACAGGGGGCCGGACACTGAAGCTTTCTTT
>TRBV27|TRBJ2-7|-|TRBD2
CASSSGLAAYEQYF
TGTGCCAGCAGTTCGGGCCTAGCGGCCTACGAGCAGTACTTC